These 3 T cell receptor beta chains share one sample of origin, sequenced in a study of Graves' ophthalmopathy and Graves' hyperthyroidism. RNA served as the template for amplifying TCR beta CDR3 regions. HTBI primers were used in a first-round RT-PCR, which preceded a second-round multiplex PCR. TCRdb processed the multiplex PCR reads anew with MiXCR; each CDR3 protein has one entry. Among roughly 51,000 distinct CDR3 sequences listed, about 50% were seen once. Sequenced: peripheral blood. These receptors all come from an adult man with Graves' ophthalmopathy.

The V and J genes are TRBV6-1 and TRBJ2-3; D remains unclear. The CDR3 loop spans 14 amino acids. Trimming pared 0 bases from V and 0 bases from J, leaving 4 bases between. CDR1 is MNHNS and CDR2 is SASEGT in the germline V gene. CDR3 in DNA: TGTGCCAGCAGTGAAGCGGGGAGCACAGATACGCAGTATTTT. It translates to CASSEAGSTDTQYF.

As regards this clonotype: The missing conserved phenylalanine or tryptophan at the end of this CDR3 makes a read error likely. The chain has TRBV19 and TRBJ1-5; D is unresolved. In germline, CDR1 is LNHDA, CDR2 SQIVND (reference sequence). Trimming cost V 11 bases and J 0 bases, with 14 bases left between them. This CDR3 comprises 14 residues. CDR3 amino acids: CAGLAGNSNQPQHS. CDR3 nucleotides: TGTGCCGGCCTAGCCGGAAATAGCAATCAGCCCCAGCATTCT.

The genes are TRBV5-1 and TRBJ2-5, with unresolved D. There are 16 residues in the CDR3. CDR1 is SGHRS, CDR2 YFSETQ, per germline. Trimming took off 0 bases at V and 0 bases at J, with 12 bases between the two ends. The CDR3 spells CASSLGQLAYQETQYF. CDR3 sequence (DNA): TGCGCCAGCAGCTTGGGGCAACTCGCGTACCAAGAGACCCAGTACTTC.